The text below deals with one TCR beta chain. Its target is unknown. The sample originates from a study of beta chain features in type 1 diabetes. Overall study findings and caveats: Sequencing the cDNA could make cells with high TCR expression show up more than they should. All four CD4+ subsets of Type 1 diabetes patients contained TCRB CDR3s that were moderately but significantly shorter. Still unanswered here is whether HLA type influences TCRB rearrangement.

The germline V gene has CDR1 SGHVS and CDR2 FQNEAQ. The CDR3 sequence is 14 residues long. V was trimmed by 1 base and J by 0 bases, leaving 7 bases between them. The study reverse transcribed the entire isolated RNA, so it sequenced expressed TCRB transcripts. Profiled with immunoSEQ multiplex PCR; TCRdb holds only in-frame clones, not every one. The sample lists 95,000 to 150,000 clones; about 17% were seen once. Sequenced input: central memory CD4+ T cells from blood. The J gene is TRBJ2-7, the V gene TRBV7-8; no clear D. The source of this sequence is a man aged 25-40 years with type 1 diabetes. The CDR3 loop reads CASSLGAVSYEQYF. DNA for the CDR3: TGTGCCAGCAGCTTAGGTGCGGTCTCCTACGAGCAGTACTTC.